The source of this T cell receptor (beta chain) is a study of blood T cell repertoires in COVID-19. Study in general: Collection of acute and convalescent COVID-19 samples took place in the United States, Italy and Spain.

This clone was found a few times. The junction departs from the called germline gene at one end, perhaps through a read error. CDR3 length: 12 amino acids. Germline V gene lookup returns CDR1 LGHDT and CDR2 YNNKEL (reference sequence). The repertoire was sequenced with immunoSEQ multiplex PCR; TCRdb's copy has only in-frame clones and lacks some. The sample has approximately 100,000 clones; about 91% are singletons. Sample: peripheral blood. The rearrangement uses TRBV3-1 (or the pseudogene TRBV3-2) and TRBJ2-4; D perhaps matches TRBD1 (6 bases). The sequence was obtained from a human donor in a cohort sampled during active COVID-19. CDR3 in amino acids: CASSPRGGRRHF. CDR3 nucleotides: TGTGCCAGCAGCCCCAGAGGGGGACGTCGACACTTC.